The rows below give T cell receptor beta chains drawn from one sample of a study of beta chain features in type 1 diabetes. Generated by immunoSEQ multiplex PCR, the TCRdb table keeps only in-frame clones and is missing some. Of 450,000 or so clones detected, about an eighth appear once; the ten largest clones hold 0.046%. The sequencing input was naive CD4+ T cells from blood. These receptors originate from a woman in her late teens or twenties in good health. Each CDR3 is given with its conserved first and last residue. Fields, in order: CDR3 length, V gene, J gene, clone size, D gene, CDR3 DNA, CDR3 protein. The D gene is left open where the match is weak. Rows give clone size only sometimes, using once, few, many, or a class for an expanded clone.

>18|TRBV7-9|TRBJ1-2|NA|NA
TGTGCCAGCAGCTTAGCGCAAGGCCTTCTCGCGCCTAACTATGGCTACACCTTC
CASSLAQGLLAPNYGYTF
>13|TRBV27|TRBJ2-7|NA|TRBD1
TGTGCCAGCAGTTGGGACAGGGCTGGCGAGCAGTACTTC
CASSWDRAGEQYF
>15|TRBV4-2|TRBJ1-2|few|TRBD1
TGTGCCAGCAGCCATGATGACAGGGGAAACTATGGCTACACCTTC
CASSHDDRGNYGYTF
>15|TRBV7-8|TRBJ2-1|few|TRBD2
TGTGCCAGCAGCCCGGGACTAGCGGGAGTACATGAGCAGTTCTTC
CASSPGLAGVHEQFF
>14|TRBV29-1|TRBJ2-1|NA|TRBD1
TGCAGCGTTGAGGACAGGGTAACTCGCAATGAGCAGTTCTTC
CSVEDRVTRNEQFF
>13|TRBV7-2|TRBJ2-1|few|NA
TGTGCCAGCAGCACCCAAGGTTACAATGAGCAGTTCTTC
CASSTQGYNEQFF
>16|TRBV18|TRBJ2-7|few|TRBD1
TGTGCCAGCTCACCACTTCCCGGGACAGGGTGGTACGAGCAGTACTTC
CASSPLPGTGWYEQYF
>15|TRBV9|TRBJ2-5|NA|TRBD2
TGTGCCAGCAGCGTAGGTCTAGCGGGAAGGGAGACCCAGTACTTC
CASSVGLAGRETQYF
>15|TRBV4-1|TRBJ1-5|few|NA
TGCGCCAGCAGCCAAGATCCGGTTCCTGCAGAGACCCAGCATTTT
CASSQDPVPAETQHF
>15|TRBV18|TRBJ1-3|few|NA
TGTGCCAGCTCACCATCAGGGCTCTCTGGAAACACCATATATTTT
CASSPSGLSGNTIYF
>14|TRBV29-1|TRBJ1-1|few|NA
TGCAGCGTTGCCCGGACAGCACAGAACACTGAAGCTTTCTTT
CSVARTAQNTEAFF
>14|TRBV6-6|TRBJ1-5|NA|TRBD1
TGTGCCAGCAGGGGGACAGGGGATTTTCAGCCCCAGCATTTT
CASRGTGDFQPQHF
>17|TRBV4-3|TRBJ2-2|few|NA
TGCGCCAGCAGCCAGACCGCCTCTGAAACAGGGACCGGGGAGCTGTTTTTT
CASSQTASETGTGELFF